This TCR beta chain was retrieved from a study of blood T cell repertoires in COVID-19. As for the study in general: Sites across the United States, Italy and Spain contributed samples from acute and convalescent COVID-19. Nucleic acid was either cDNA or gDNA, and it came from T cells, B-cell-depleted T cells, or PBMCs.

Method: immunoSEQ multiplex PCR; TCRdb's copy keeps in-frame clones and lacks some. The repertoire holds roughly 240,000 clones, 86% seen once, with around 1.7% in the top ten. Germline assignment: CDR1 MDHEN and CDR2 SYDVKM. The V and J ends lost 6 bases and 4 bases respectively, with 10 bases between them. The CDR3 has 13 amino acids. The sample consisted of peripheral blood. The source is a woman aged 60-75 years who had recovered from COVID-19. The V call is TRBV28, the J call TRBJ1-3; tentatively, D is TRBD1 (6 bases). In nucleotides, the CDR3 is TGTGCCAGCAGACTAGGACAGGGAAACACCATATATTTT. This sequence encodes CASRLGQGNTIYF.